This passage covers 30 T cell receptor beta chains from one sample sequenced in a study of blood T cell repertoires in COVID-19. Generated by immunoSEQ multiplex PCR, the TCRdb table keeps only in-frame clones and is missing some. The repertoire holds 250,000 to 300,000 clones, with approximately 91% as singletons. The specimen was PBMCs or T cells enriched from blood (not recorded which). All receptors come from a middle-aged woman with acute COVID-19.

The chain links TRBV28 to TRBJ2-2, with 7 bases lining up with TRBD1. The trim removed 4 bases at V and 2 bases at J, leaving 4 bases unmatched. This CDR3 comprises 15 residues. Germline CDR1 and CDR2: MDHEN and SYDVKM. The chain's CDR3 is CASSSTGINTGELFF. As DNA, the CDR3 is TGTGCCAGCAGTTCGACAGGGATCAACACCGGGGAGCTGTTTTTT.

J is TRBJ2-3 and V is TRBV21-1; the table's D call, TRBD2, has no DNA check behind it. TRBV21-1 is labeled a pseudogene. The CDR3 consists of 15 residues. DNA of the CDR3: TGTGCCAGCAGCAATGTACGAAACCGGACAGATACGCAGTATTTT. This gives the protein CASSNVRNRTDTQYF.

This chain joins TRBV7-2 and TRBJ2-7; D gene unclear. Germline CDR1 is SGHTA and CDR2 is FQGNSA. Trimming pared 1 base from V and 3 bases from J, leaving 4 bases between. The CDR3 has 12 residues. In nucleotides, the CDR3 is TGTGCCAGCAGCTTAGTCGGCTACGAGCAGTACTTC. Residues: CASSLVGYEQYF.

This clone was counted once. The V gene is TRBV28, the J gene TRBJ2-7; no clear D gene. This CDR3 has 13 residues. The V and J ends lost 5 bases and 5 bases respectively, with 13 bases between them. Germline V lookup: CDR1 MDHEN, CDR2 SYDVKM. The DNA for the CDR3 is TGTGCCAGCAGTCTAATAGTGAGTGACGAGCAGTACTTC. It codes for CASSLIVSDEQYF.

This sequence joins TRBV11-2 and TRBJ2-1; 7 positions agree with TRBD2. V shed 4 bases, J shed 3 bases, and the junction held 6 bases outside the gene matches. This CDR3 spans 15 amino acids. The germline gives CDR1 SGHAT, CDR2 FQNNGV. The CDR3 is CASSSTSWDYNEQFF. The CDR3 coding sequence is TGTGCCAGCAGCTCGACTAGCTGGGACTACAATGAGCAGTTCTTC.

Only a few counts were recorded for this clone. The V and J genes are TRBV24-1 and TRBJ2-2; D might be TRBD2 (5 bases). The CDR3 covers 18 residues. The V end lost 0 bases, the J end lost 4 bases, and 17 bases lay between the germline ends. The germline gives CDR1 KGHDR, CDR2 SFDVKD. The CDR3 is CATSDLQVRGLSTGELFF. The CDR3 coding sequence is TGTGCCACCAGTGATTTGCAGGTCCGGGGTTTGAGCACCGGGGAGCTGTTTTTT.

This clone was counted a few times. The chain links TRBV7-9 to TRBJ1-3; D is ambiguous. Trimming took 5 bases from V and 3 from J, leaving 17 bases between them. Looked up from germline, CDR1 is SEHNR and CDR2 is FQNEAQ (reference sequence). CDR3 length equals 16 residues. CDR3 nucleotides: TGTGCCAGCAGCAACCGAGGCGGGGTTGGTGGAAACACCATATATTTT. Protein: CASSNRGGVGGNTIYF.

The gene calls are TRBV24-1 and TRBJ1-3; 10 bases fit TRBD1. J lost 4 bases, V lost 7 bases, and 9 bases had no gene match. This CDR3 comprises 16 residues. Germline loops: CDR1 KGHDR, CDR2 SFDVKD. DNA of the CDR3: TGTGCCACCAGCGACTCCGGGACAGGGGTGGGAAACACCATATATTTT. Encoded protein: CATSDSGTGVGNTIYF.

The chain employs TRBV7-3 and TRBJ1-1, with 8 bases lining up with TRBD1. With 4 bases clipped from V and 5 bases from J, the junction kept 6 bases outside the gene matches. The germline gives CDR1 SGHTA, CDR2 FQGTGA. The CDR3 spans 14 residues. In DNA, the CDR3 is TGTGCCAGCAGCTCGCGACAGGGGAGTACTGAAGCTTTCTTT. It encodes CASSSRQGSTEAFF. Full variable domain (outside the CDR3, taken from reference TRBV7-3 and TRBJ1-1): GAGVSQTPSNKVTEKGKYVELRCDPISGHTALYWYRQSLGQGPEFLIYFQGTGAADDSGLPNDRFFAVRPEGSVSTLKIQRTERGDSAVYLCASSSRQGSTEAFFGQGTRLTVV.

This chain links TRBV28 with TRBJ2-7; 9 bases line up with TRBD1. This CDR3 has 17 residues. The germline V gene has CDR1 MDHEN and CDR2 SYDVKM. The ends lost 7 bases at V and 4 bases at J; junction bases unmatched: 17. Here the CDR3 DNA reads TGTGCCAGCAAGACGCACGAGTGGGGGGACAGGGAGTACGAGCAGTACTTC. Amino acids: CASKTHEWGDREYEQYF.

The chain combines TRBV18 with TRBJ1-3; no reliable D call. V was cut by 10 bases and J by 0 bases, with 13 bases left in between. The germline gives CDR1 KGHSH, CDR2 LQKENI. This CDR3 has 14 residues. The DNA of the CDR3 is TGTGCCACCACGGAACAGTACTCTGGAAACACCATATATTTT. It specifies CATTEQYSGNTIYF.

The count of this clone is one. The chain is built from TRBV6-6 and TRBJ2-1; D is undetermined. Germline assignment: CDR1 MNHNY and CDR2 SVGAGI (reference sequence). CDR3 length: 11 amino acids. The V end lost 3 bases, the J end lost 10 bases, and 7 bases lay between the germline ends. CDR3 region: CASSYLEEQFF. The CDR3 DNA follows: TGTGCCAGCAGTTATTTGGAGGAGCAGTTCTTC.

About this clone: The same CDR3 can be traced to other DNA sequences in this sample. CDR3 loop: CASSLGSYGYTF. CDR3 DNA: TGCGCCAGCAGCCTGGGTAGCTATGGCTACACCTTC. This chain connects TRBV5-1 to TRBJ1-2; D ambiguous. Trimming took off 4 bases at V and 4 bases at J, with 8 bases between the two ends. CDR1 is SGHRS and CDR2 is YFSETQ in the germline V gene. The CDR3 contains 12 residues.

The rearrangement links TRBV19 to TRBJ2-5, with D maybe TRBD1 (7 bases). CDR3 length: 17 amino acids. V lost 7 bases and J lost 5, with 26 bases in between. Germline-derived CDR1 and CDR2 are LNHDA and SQIVND (reference sequence). The CDR3 nucleotides are TGTGCCAGTAAGGGGGGTGTAGGGAGCACGACAGGGGAGACCCAGTACTTC. This encodes CASKGGVGSTTGETQYF. Full variable domain (remainder filled in from reference TRBV19 and TRBJ2-5): DGGITQSPKYLFRKEGQNVTLSCEQNLNHDAMYWYRQDPGQGLRLIYYSQIVNDFQKGDIAEGYSVSREKKESFPLTVTSAQKNPTAFYLCASKGGVGSTTGETQYFGPGTRLLVL.

The chain employs TRBV9 and TRBJ2-1; D possibly corresponds to TRBD1 (6 bases). The CDR3 loop spans 15 amino acids. V lost 5 bases and J 0 bases, leaving 12 bases between the germline ends. From germline, CDR1 is SGDLS and CDR2 YYNGEE. In nucleotides, the CDR3 is TGTGCCAGCAGTGAAACAGGGAGCTCCTACAATGAGCAGTTCTTC. It translates to CASSETGSSYNEQFF.

This sequence joins TRBV30 and TRBJ1-5, with a possible D match to TRBD1 (5 bases). CDR1 is GTSNPN, CDR2 SVGIG, per germline (reference sequence). The CDR3 has 15 amino acids. V lost 0 bases to trimming and J lost 0 bases, with 9 bases between them. CDR3 nucleotides: TGTGCCTGGAGTGTAGACAGTTATAGCAATCAGCCCCAGCATTTT. Amino acids: CAWSVDSYSNQPQHF.

The chain is built from TRBV28 and TRBJ1-5; 10 bases are shared with TRBD1. CDR1 and CDR2 (germline): MDHEN, SYDVKM. Trimming cost V 5 bases and J 6 bases; bases outside gene matches: 10. This CDR3 contains 16 residues. The CDR3 is CASSPGTGDFIQPQHF. In DNA form, the CDR3 reads TGTGCCAGCAGTCCAGGGACAGGGGATTTCATTCAGCCCCAGCATTTT.

The J gene is TRBJ2-1, the V gene TRBV6-2 or TRBV6-3; TRBD1 aligns across 9 bases. The CDR3 sequence is 16 residues long. Germline V CDR1 and CDR2: MNHEY, SVGEGT. V trimming: 4 bases; J trimming: 2 bases; junction bases outside the gene matches: 6. The CDR3 DNA is TGTGCCAGCAGTTCGACGACAGGGGGTACCTACAATGAGCAGTTCTTC. This encodes CASSSTTGGTYNEQFF.

The genes are TRBV28 and TRBJ2-1; possibly TRBD1 for D (6 bases). Germline assignment: CDR1 MDHEN and CDR2 SYDVKM. CDR3 size: 14 residues. Trimming left V 6 bases short and J 5 bases short, with 14 bases between. CDR3 amino acids: CASRPGTKNNEQFF. CDR3 nucleotide sequence: TGTGCCAGCAGACCCGGGACAAAGAACAATGAGCAGTTCTTC.

J is TRBJ1-1 and V is TRBV7-9; 7 bases fit TRBD1. Losses at the gene ends were 4 bases for V and 6 bases for J; bases not matched to a gene: 8. Germline assignment: CDR1 SEHNR and CDR2 FQNEAQ (reference sequence). The CDR3 consists of 14 residues. CDR3 protein: CASSSRTGAAEAFF. CDR3 bases: TGTGCCAGCAGCTCCCGAACAGGGGCCGCTGAAGCTTTCTTT. The whole variable domain, filled in from reference TRBV7-9 and TRBJ1-1, reads DTGVSQNPRHKITKRGQNVTFRCDPISEHNRLYWYRQTLGQGPEFLTYFQNEAQLEKSRLLSDRFSAERPKGSFSTLEIQRTEQGDSAMYLCASSSRTGAAEAFFGQGTRLTVV.

The CDR3 region has the DNA TGTGCCAGTAGGACCTCAGGGGGCGCGGCAGATACGCAGTATTTT. Translated, it gives CASRTSGGAADTQYF. The rearrangement uses TRBV19 and TRBJ2-3, with TRBD1 identical over 8 bases. The germline CDR1 and CDR2 sequences are LNHDA and SQIVND (reference sequence). CDR3 length: 15 residues. V shed 6 bases, J shed 4 bases, and the junction held 9 bases outside the gene matches.

The chain is built from TRBV25-1 and TRBJ2-2; TRBD1 aligns across 7 bases. The length of the CDR3 is 14 residues. V lost 5 bases and J lost 3; bases outside the gene matches: 3. The germline gives CDR1 MGHDK, CDR2 SYGVNS. The DNA for the CDR3 is TGTGCCAGCAGTCGACAGGGAGACACCGGGGAGCTGTTTTTT. Translated: CASSRQGDTGELFF.

This chain uses TRBV12-5 with TRBJ2-7, with 9 nucleotides matching TRBD1. This CDR3 spans 16 amino acids. Germline V CDR1 and CDR2: LGHNT, FRNRAP. Trimming removed 0 bases from V and 3 bases from J; junction bases left unmatched: 6. The CDR3 loop is CASGLVLNRGLYEQYF. The CDR3 DNA sequence: TGTGCTAGTGGTTTGGTACTAAACAGGGGGCTCTACGAGCAGTACTTC.

V and J are TRBV30 and TRBJ1-1, with D tentatively TRBD1 (6 bases). The V end was cut by 1 base, the J end by 4 bases, with 16 bases between. This CDR3 has 15 residues. Germline CDR1 and CDR2: GTSNPN and SVGIG (reference sequence). CDR3 nucleotide sequence: TGTGCCTGGAGTGGCAGGGGCGGGTGGGTCACTGAAGCTTTCTTT. Encoded protein: CAWSGRGGWVTEAFF.

V gene TRBV11-3 combines with J gene TRBJ2-1; 7 bases fit TRBD2. Per germline, CDR1 SGHNT and CDR2 YENEEA. The CDR3 is 15 residues long. With 5 bases clipped from V and 5 bases from J, the junction kept 9 bases outside the gene matches. The CDR3: CASSPTSLKHNEQFF. The CDR3 DNA is TGTGCCAGCAGCCCGACTAGCCTAAAGCACAATGAGCAGTTCTTC.

The CDR3 region has the DNA TGCGCCAGCAGCCCATACGGACAGGGGGCGGGTCAGCCCCAGCATTTT. Protein: CASSPYGQGAGQPQHF. V gene TRBV4-1 combines with J gene TRBJ1-5; 11 bases are shared with TRBD1. Germline trimming cut 4 bases from V and 6 bases from J; bases unmatched to any gene: 8. The CDR3 contains 16 residues. Germline CDR1 MGHRA, CDR2 YSYEKL.

For this clone: One junction end does not reproduce the germline sequence, and a read error may be involved. The gene calls are TRBV3-1 (or the pseudogene TRBV3-2) and TRBJ2-4; 8 positions match TRBD1. The CDR3 contains 13 residues. CDR1 and CDR2 (germline): LGHDT, YNNKEL (reference sequence). CDR3 nucleotide sequence: TGTGCCAGCAGCCAAGCCGACAGGGGCCGCCAGGACTTC. As protein: CASSQADRGRQDF.

The CDR3 loop is CASIGDSHYGYTF. The CDR3 coding sequence is TGTGCCAGCATCGGAGACAGCCACTATGGCTACACCTTC. The rearrangement joins TRBV28 to TRBJ1-2, with D maybe TRBD1 (5 bases). The CDR3 is 13 amino acids. Deletions cut 7 bases from V and 3 bases from J, with 12 bases between. Germline V gene lookup returns CDR1 MDHEN and CDR2 SYDVKM.

The V and J genes are TRBV5-4 and TRBJ1-1; perhaps TRBD1 as D (6 bases). Between the trimmed V and J ends, which lost 4 bases and 2 bases, there was a span of 9 bases. Germline CDR1 SGHNT, CDR2 YYREEE (reference sequence). The CDR3 consists of 13 residues. CDR3 bases: TGTGCCAGCAGCCCGGGACAAAACACTGAAGCTTTCTTT. Residues: CASSPGQNTEAFF.

The chain joins TRBV3-1 (or the pseudogene TRBV3-2) to TRBJ2-3; 7 nucleotides align to TRBD2. The CDR3 covers 16 residues. V lost 4 bases to trimming and J lost 0 bases; unmatched junction nucleotides: 7. From germline, CDR1 is LGHDT and CDR2 YNNKEL (reference sequence). CDR3 nucleotides: TGTGCCAGCAGCCCAAATAGCGGGCTCAGCACAGATACGCAGTATTTT. Translated: CASSPNSGLSTDTQYF.